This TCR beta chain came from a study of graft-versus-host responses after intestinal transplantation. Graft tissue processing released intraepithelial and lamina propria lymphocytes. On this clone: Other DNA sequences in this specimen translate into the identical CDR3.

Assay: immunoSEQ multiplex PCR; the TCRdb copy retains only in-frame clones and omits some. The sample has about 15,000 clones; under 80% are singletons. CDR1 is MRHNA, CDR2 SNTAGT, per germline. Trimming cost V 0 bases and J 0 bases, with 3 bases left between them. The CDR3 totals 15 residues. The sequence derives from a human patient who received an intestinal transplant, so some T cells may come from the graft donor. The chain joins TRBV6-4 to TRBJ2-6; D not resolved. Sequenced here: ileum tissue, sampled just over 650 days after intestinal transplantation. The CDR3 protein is CASSDSSSGANVLTF. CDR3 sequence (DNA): TGTGCCAGCAGTGACTCTAGCTCTGGGGCCAACGTCCTGACTTTC.